This entry lists 28 T cell receptor beta chains sequenced from one sample in a study of CD8 T cells in ankylosing spondylitis. MiXCR was run by TCRdb on the 5' RACE reads, yielding one entry per CDR3 protein. Of some 250,000 distinct CDR3 sequences listed, about 10% are singletons. The sample was blood, either unsorted or a sorted T cell fraction (not recorded which). Receptor source: a male donor with ankylosing spondylitis or in good health (not recorded which).

This clonotype was seen at least ten times. The V and J genes are TRBV29-1 and TRBJ2-7, with D perhaps matching TRBD2 (5 bases). From germline, CDR1 is SQVTM and CDR2 ANQGSEA. The V gene lost 6 bases and the J gene lost 4 bases, with 13 bases spanning the gap. This CDR3 spans 12 amino acids. CDR3 sequence: CSVRTLRYEQYF. The CDR3 region has the DNA TGCAGCGTAAGGACTCTCCGTTACGAGCAGTACTTC.

This clonotype was seen many times. CDR3 nucleotide sequence: TGCAGTGCTCTGGGACACCGACAAGAGACCCAGTACTTC. Translation: CSALGHRQETQYF. The chain links TRBV20-1 to TRBJ2-5, with a tentative D call TRBD1 (6 bases). Between the trimmed V and J ends, which lost 5 bases and 2 bases, there was a span of 12 bases. The germline gives CDR1 DFQATT, CDR2 SNEGSKA (reference sequence). The CDR3 is made up of 13 amino acids.

This chain joins TRBV7-9 and TRBJ2-1; 11 bases are shared with TRBD2. The trim removed 4 bases at V and 5 bases at J, leaving 10 bases unmatched. CDR1 and CDR2 (germline): SEHNR, FQNEAQ (reference sequence). There are 17 residues in the CDR3. CDR3 coding DNA: TGTGCCAGCAGCTACCAGCCGGGACTAGCGGTCAACAATGAGCAGTTCTTC. Translation: CASSYQPGLAVNNEQFF.

The rearrangement joins TRBV18 to TRBJ2-7, with a possible D match to TRBD1 (5 bases). Germline V gene data show CDR1 as KGHSH and CDR2 as LQKENI. Trimming took off 1 base at V and 2 bases at J, with 12 bases between the two ends. This CDR3 has 15 amino acids. The CDR3 spells CASSPRQGFTYEQYF. As DNA, the CDR3 is TGTGCCAGCTCACCACGGCAGGGCTTCACCTACGAGCAGTACTTC.

This clonotype occurred many times. This chain connects TRBV12-3 or TRBV12-4 to TRBJ2-1; TRBD2 agrees at 12 bases. The J segment lost 6 bases and the V segment lost 3 bases, leaving 3 bases of the junction unmatched. There are 15 residues in the CDR3. CDR3 amino acids: CASSFSSGGVNEQFF. The CDR3, as DNA: TGTGCCAGCAGTTTTTCTAGCGGGGGGGTCAATGAGCAGTTCTTC.

This clonotype has at least ten counts. The V call is TRBV20-1, the J call TRBJ2-6; unclear D gene. The V and J ends lost 3 bases and 0 bases respectively, with 6 bases between them. Germline lookup yields CDR1 DFQATT and CDR2 SNEGSKA (reference sequence). This CDR3 spans 14 amino acids. The CDR3 is CSARVGSGANVLTF. The CDR3 nucleotides read TGCAGTGCTAGGGTGGGCTCTGGGGCCAACGTCCTGACTTTC.

This clonotype showed up many times. The chain is built from TRBV10-3 and TRBJ1-1, with D possibly being TRBD1 (6 bases). Germline CDR1 and CDR2: ENHRY and SYGVKD. The germline V and J ends were trimmed by 6 bases and 1 base, with 18 bases remaining between them. The CDR3 extends over 16 amino acids. For the CDR3, the DNA is TGTGCCATCAGCCTGAGCGTGGGGACAAGGAACACTGAAGCTTTCTTT. Its protein product is CAISLSVGTRNTEAFF.

Many counts were recorded for this clonotype. V and J are TRBV5-6 and TRBJ2-7; 7 nucleotides agree with TRBD1. The J segment lost 5 bases and the V segment lost 4 bases, leaving 6 bases of the junction unmatched. CDR1 is SGHDT, CDR2 YYEEEE, per germline. The CDR3 is 13 amino acids. The DNA of the CDR3 is TGTGCCAGCAGCCCCAGGGGGTCCCACGAGCAGTACTTC. Translation: CASSPRGSHEQYF.

This clonotype occurred many times. The chain links TRBV6-1 to TRBJ1-4; no firm D call. The V gene lost 7 bases and the J gene lost 5 bases, with 11 bases spanning the gap. Germline V gene lookup returns CDR1 MNHNS and CDR2 SASEGT. The CDR3 is 13 amino acids. The CDR3 coding sequence is TGTGCCAGCAAAGGACGGCAGAATGAAAAACTGTTTTTT. Translating it yields CASKGRQNEKLFF.

A remark on this clonotype: A junction boundary mismatches the germline segment, possibly from a read error. The chain recombines TRBV20-1 with TRBJ2-5; D uncertain. The CDR3 consists of 11 residues. The germline V gene encodes CDR1 DFQATT and CDR2 SNEGSKA (reference sequence). Here the CDR3 DNA reads TGCAGTGCTGCGAGAAAAGAGAACCAGTACTTC. It encodes CSAARKENQYF.

There are a few counts of this clonotype. The chain combines TRBV3-1 with TRBJ2-5; 14 bases are shared with TRBD2. Per germline, CDR1 LGHDT and CDR2 YNNKEL (reference sequence). The length of the CDR3 is 16 residues. After removal of 4 bases from V and 7 bases from J, the junction contained 8 bases not matched to a gene. The DNA for the CDR3 is TGTGCCAGCAGCCCTTCCGGGACTAGCGGGAGAGGGACCCAGTACTTC. Residues: CASSPSGTSGRGTQYF.

This clonotype has just a few counts. V usage is TRBV3-1 and J usage is TRBJ2-1; 7 bases are a match to TRBD2. The J segment lost 7 bases and the V segment lost 1 base, leaving 4 bases of the junction unmatched. The CDR3 runs to 14 residues. The germline CDR1 and CDR2 sequences are LGHDT and YNNKEL (reference sequence). The CDR3 region has the DNA TGTGCCAGCAGCCAAGCGGGGGGACCTAATGAGCAGTTCTTC. Its translation is CASSQAGGPNEQFF.

This clonotype was detected many times. The V and J genes are TRBV5-1 and TRBJ1-1; 9 bases map to TRBD1. J lost 4 bases, V lost 4 bases, and 8 bases had no gene match. Germline V gene lookup returns CDR1 SGHRS and CDR2 YFSETQ. The CDR3 length is 15 residues. The CDR3 sequence is CASSRIPGQGTEAFF. CDR3 bases: TGCGCCAGCAGCAGGATTCCGGGACAGGGCACTGAAGCTTTCTTT.

This clonotype was observed at least ten times. V and J are TRBV12-3 or TRBV12-4 and TRBJ1-6; unclear D gene. The CDR3 sequence is 13 residues long. V lost 0 bases, J lost 10 bases, and 7 bases lay in between. The CDR3 loop reads CASSLASGSPLHF. The CDR3 nucleotides read TGTGCCAGCAGTTTAGCCTCGGGATCACCCCTCCACTTT.

Note on this clonotype: This may be a read error: a much more frequent sequence differs by one nucleotide. V and J are TRBV12-3 or TRBV12-4 and TRBJ2-7; tentative D call: TRBD1 (5 bases). This CDR3 is built from 13 residues. V was trimmed by 10 bases and J by 3 bases, leaving 16 bases between them. CDR3 DNA sequence: TGTGCCAACAGCCCGCTCGACAGCTACGAGCAGTACTTC. Amino acid sequence: CANSPLDSYEQYF.

This clonotype was counted many times. The chain employs TRBV10-3 and TRBJ2-2; D not resolved. With 11 bases removed from V and 5 bases from J, the gap between germline ends came to 12 bases. This CDR3 is built from 12 residues. Germline V gene sequence: CDR1 ENHRY, CDR2 SYGVKD. The CDR3 DNA reads TGTGCCTCCCGGGCACAGACCGGGGAGCTGTTTTTT. Amino acids: CASRAQTGELFF.

This clonotype was found many times. V is TRBV7-3 and J is TRBJ2-1; D is possibly TRBD1 (5 bases). The germline V and J ends were trimmed by 5 bases and 13 bases, with 18 bases remaining between them. The CDR3 is 13 amino acids. Germline values: CDR1 SGHTA, CDR2 FQGTGA. The CDR3 protein is CASSIGDKGSQFF. CDR3 bases: TGTGCCAGCAGCATAGGGGATAAAGGGTCCCAGTTCTTC.

This clonotype was seen at least ten times. The chain employs TRBV20-1 and TRBJ2-4; tentatively, D is TRBD1 or TRBD2 (7 bases each). Per germline, CDR1 DFQATT and CDR2 SNEGSKA (reference sequence). V was pared by 6 bases and J by 6 bases, with 21 bases between. The CDR3 consists of 15 residues. CDR3 coding DNA: TGCAGTGCCCCAGACAGGGCAACGGGGGGAAACATTCAGTACTTC. Amino acids: CSAPDRATGGNIQYF.

The chain recombines TRBV2 with TRBJ1-2; D is uncertain. Trimming stripped 3 bases from V and 8 bases from J, with 19 bases between. Germline assignment: CDR1 SNHLY and CDR2 FYNNEI. The CDR3 extends over 15 amino acids. The CDR3 spells CASSDIGEVAGGYTF. The CDR3 DNA reads as TGTGCCAGCAGTGATATTGGGGAGGTAGCGGGGGGCTACACCTTC.

In its sample, this clonotype was seen many times. V usage is TRBV20-1 and J usage is TRBJ1-6; no clear D gene. Germline V gene sequence: CDR1 DFQATT, CDR2 SNEGSKA (reference sequence). V gave up 3 bases and J gave up 6 bases, with 6 bases separating them. The CDR3 runs 12 residues. The chain's CDR3 is CSASATNSPLHF. The DNA for the CDR3 is TGCAGTGCTAGCGCGACTAATTCACCCCTCCACTTT.

This clonotype was recorded at least ten times. This chain uses TRBV20-1 with TRBJ2-5, with a tentative D call TRBD2 (5 bases). CDR1 and CDR2 (germline): DFQATT, SNEGSKA (reference sequence). Trimming stripped 8 bases from V and 5 bases from J, with 24 bases between. This CDR3 is 15 amino acids long. For the CDR3, the DNA is TGCAGTCGGAGACCGGACTCAGGAGGAGCGGAGACCCAGTACTTC. This gives the protein CSRRPDSGGAETQYF.

This clonotype was observed a handful of times. The V gene is TRBV7-6, the J gene TRBJ1-1; D not resolved. The length of the CDR3 is 13 residues. Trimming removed 4 bases from V and 4 bases from J, with 10 bases in between. In germline, CDR1 is SGHVS, CDR2 FNYEAQ. As DNA, the CDR3 is TGTGCCAGCAGCTCCCTAGGACCCACTGAAGCTTTCTTT. Protein: CASSSLGPTEAFF.

V gene TRBV5-6 combines with J gene TRBJ2-5, with TRBD2 identical over 9 bases. This CDR3 is 16 amino acids long. Germline V gives CDR1 SGHDT, CDR2 YYEEEE. V was clipped by 1 base and J by 5 bases; unmatched bases: 9. CDR3 DNA sequence: TGTGCCAGCAGCTTGCGGCTAGCGGGAATATGGGAGACCCAGTACTTC. This translates into CASSLRLAGIWETQYF.

The chain joins TRBV12-3 or TRBV12-4 to TRBJ2-5, with unresolved D. Trimming removed 5 bases at V and 5 bases at J, with 15 bases between. The CDR3 has 14 residues. In DNA, the CDR3 is TGTGCCAGCAGTAGAGGCCCCCTCGCTGAGACCCAGTACTTC. Translation gives CASSRGPLAETQYF.

The chain has TRBV29-1 and TRBJ1-1; D not certain. The CDR3 is 12 amino acids. Germline assignment: CDR1 SQVTM and CDR2 ANQGSEA. V shed 6 bases and J shed 4 bases, with 12 bases lying between them. The CDR3 coding sequence is TGCAGCGTGACAAAAGCGGGCACTGAAGCTTTCTTT. As protein: CSVTKAGTEAFF. Full variable domain (remainder filled in from reference TRBV29-1 and TRBJ1-1): SAVISQKPSRDICQRGTSLTIQCQVDSQVTMMFWYRQQPGQSLTLIATANQGSEATYESGFVIDKFPISRPNLTFSTLTVSNMSPEDSSIYLCSVTKAGTEAFFGQGTRLTVV.

This clonotype was seen repeatedly, ten times or more. The rearrangement uses TRBV20-1 and TRBJ1-2, with a tentative D call TRBD1 (5 bases). The V end was cut by 6 bases, the J end by 12 bases, with 17 bases between. CDR1 is DFQATT and CDR2 is SNEGSKA in the germline V gene (reference sequence). The CDR3 runs to 11 residues. The CDR3 spells CSAPRGRRHTF. The CDR3 DNA follows: TGCAGTGCCCCCCGGGGGAGGAGGCACACCTTC.

This clonotype came up a few times. This rearrangement joins TRBV7-6 to TRBJ1-6, with a tentative D call TRBD1 (5 bases). CDR1 is SGHVS, CDR2 FNYEAQ, per germline. The CDR3 is 15 residues long. V was pared by 2 bases and J by 9 bases, with 14 bases between. CDR3 nucleotides: TGTGCCAGCAGCTTACCACCAGGGTCGGGTTCACCCCTCCACTTT. This translates into CASSLPPGSGSPLHF.

The CDR3 here is CASRRLAGVYEQYF. In DNA, the CDR3 is TGTGCCAGCAGGAGACTAGCGGGAGTCTACGAGCAGTACTTC. This sequence joins TRBV28 and TRBJ2-7, with 12 positions matching TRBD2. Germline trimming cut 6 bases from V and 3 bases from J; bases unmatched to any gene: 3. This CDR3 has 14 residues. Germline-derived CDR1 and CDR2 are MDHEN and SYDVKM. Variable domain in full (rest from reference TRBV28 and TRBJ2-7): DVKVTQSSRYLVKRTGEKVFLECVQDMDHENMFWYRQDPGLGLRLIYFSYDVKMKEKGDIPEGYSVSREKKERFSLILESASTNQTSMYLCASRRLAGVYEQYFGPGTRLTVT.